This note documents a single TCR beta chain sequence. The antigen is unknown. The data are from a study of T cell responses to AZD1222 COVID-19 vaccine. Study observations and caveats: Among the donors, most were white British and more were female, and clonal diversity was possibly underestimated.

Per the germline V gene, CDR1 is GTSNPN and CDR2 is SVGIG (reference sequence). V was pared by 0 bases and J by 3 bases, with 11 bases between. The CDR3 spans 14 residues. Method: immunoSEQ multiplex PCR; TCRdb's copy keeps in-frame clones and lacks some. The sample yields approximately 150,000 clones, roughly 94% seen once. This chain joins TRBV30 and TRBJ1-2; D ambiguous. The sequence derives from an adult in good health. The sequencing used peripheral blood, collected on day 0 of AZD1222 vaccination. Written as DNA, the CDR3 is TGTGCCTGGAGTGTGGCCTGGGCAGACTATGGCTACACCTTC. Residues: CAWSVAWADYGYTF.